This T cell receptor (beta chain) comes out of a study of T-cell reconstitution after alpha-beta-depleted transplantation in children. Study-level points and caveats: Reportedly, roughly two months post-transplant, alpha-beta T cells arose from several hundred expanded graft clones. Where some patients showed high TCRbeta diversity at day 60, it came from recipient T cells and thymic progenitors that had survived.

This clonotype was found many times. Its antigen is still unknown. Trimming took 5 bases from V and 3 from J; bases not matched to a gene: 8. Germline lookup yields CDR1 MDHEN and CDR2 SYDVKM. This CDR3 contains 16 residues. The TCRbeta library incorporated unique molecular identifiers. TCRdb recomputed calls from the PCR reads with MiXCR, one row per CDR3 protein. This table holds about 980,000 distinct CDR3 sequences, about 29% found once. The chain is built from TRBV28 and TRBJ2-7; 12 nucleotides line up with TRBD2. The material sequenced was PBMCs, mostly from graft donor cells, taken 360 days after TCRalphabeta/CD19-depleted stem cell transplant. The source is a boy less than two years old who had a stem cell transplant for SCID, so the T cells may come from the graft donor. CDR3 DNA sequence: TGTGCCAGCAGTCTAGCGGGGGGGCATTTGGACTACGAGCAGTACTTC. This gives the protein CASSLAGGHLDYEQYF. Full variable domain (missing parts from reference TRBV28 and TRBJ2-7): DVKVTQSSRYLVKRTGEKVFLECVQDMDHENMFWYRQDPGLGLRLIYFSYDVKMKEKGDIPEGYSVSREKKERFSLILESASTNQTSMYLCASSLAGGHLDYEQYFGPGTRLTVT.